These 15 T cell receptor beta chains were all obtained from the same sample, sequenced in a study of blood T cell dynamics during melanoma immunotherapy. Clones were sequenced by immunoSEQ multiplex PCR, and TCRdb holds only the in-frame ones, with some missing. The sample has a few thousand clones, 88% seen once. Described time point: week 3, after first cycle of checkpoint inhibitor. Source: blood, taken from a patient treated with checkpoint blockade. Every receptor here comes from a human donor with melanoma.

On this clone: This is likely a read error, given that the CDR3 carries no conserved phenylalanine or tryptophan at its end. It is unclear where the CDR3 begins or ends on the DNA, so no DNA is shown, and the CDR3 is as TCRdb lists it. The CDR3 is CARSSRRADL. The chain links TRBV5-3 to TRBJ1-1. TRBV5-3 is marked as an open reading frame, function uncertain. Ends included, the CDR3 has 10 residues.

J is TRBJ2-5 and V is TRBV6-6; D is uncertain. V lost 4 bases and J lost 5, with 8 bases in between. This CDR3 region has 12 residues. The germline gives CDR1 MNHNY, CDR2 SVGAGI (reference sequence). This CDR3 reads CASSLRVETQYF. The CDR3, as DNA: TGTGCCAGCAGTTTACGGGTTGAGACCCAGTACTTC.

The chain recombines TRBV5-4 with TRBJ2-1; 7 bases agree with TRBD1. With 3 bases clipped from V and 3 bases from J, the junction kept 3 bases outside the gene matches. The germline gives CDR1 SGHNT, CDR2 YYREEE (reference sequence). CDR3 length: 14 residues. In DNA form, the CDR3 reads TGTGCCAGCAGCTGGGACAGAGGCTACAATGAGCAGTTCTTC. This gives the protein CASSWDRGYNEQFF.

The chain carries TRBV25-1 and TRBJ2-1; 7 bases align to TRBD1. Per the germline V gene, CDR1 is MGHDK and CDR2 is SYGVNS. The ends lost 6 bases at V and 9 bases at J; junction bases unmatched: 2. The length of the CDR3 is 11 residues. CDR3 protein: CASRGQIEQFF. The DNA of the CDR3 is TGTGCCAGCAGGGGACAGATTGAGCAGTTCTTC.

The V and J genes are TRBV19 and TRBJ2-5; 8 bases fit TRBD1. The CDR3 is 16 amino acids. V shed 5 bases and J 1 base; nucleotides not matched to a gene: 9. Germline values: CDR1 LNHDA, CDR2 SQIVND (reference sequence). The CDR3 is CASSPGQGSSQETQYF. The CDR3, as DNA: TGTGCCAGTAGTCCCGGACAGGGAAGTAGCCAAGAGACCCAGTACTTC.

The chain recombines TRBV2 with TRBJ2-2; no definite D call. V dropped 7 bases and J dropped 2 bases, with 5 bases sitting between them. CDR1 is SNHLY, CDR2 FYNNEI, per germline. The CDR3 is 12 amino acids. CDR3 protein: CASITNTGELFF. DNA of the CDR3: TGTGCCAGCATTACCAACACCGGGGAGCTGTTTTTT.

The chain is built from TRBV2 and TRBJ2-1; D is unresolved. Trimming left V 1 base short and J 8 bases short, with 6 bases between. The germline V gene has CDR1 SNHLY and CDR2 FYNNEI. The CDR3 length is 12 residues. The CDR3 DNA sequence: TGTGCCAGCAGTGAAGGATGGGATGAGCAGTTCTTC. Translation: CASSEGWDEQFF.

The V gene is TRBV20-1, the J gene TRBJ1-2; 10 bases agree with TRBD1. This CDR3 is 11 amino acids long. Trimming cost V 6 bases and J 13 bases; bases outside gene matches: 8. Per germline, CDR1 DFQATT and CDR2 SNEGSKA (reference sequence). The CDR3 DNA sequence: TGCAGTGCCCTCGACAGGGGGCCCCTCACCTTC. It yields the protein CSALDRGPLTF.

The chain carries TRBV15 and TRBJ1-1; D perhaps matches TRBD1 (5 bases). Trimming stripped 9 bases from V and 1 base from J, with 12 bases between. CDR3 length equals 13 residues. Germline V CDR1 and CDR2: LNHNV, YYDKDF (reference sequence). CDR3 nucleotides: TGTGCCACGTCGGGGACCTCGAACACTGAAGCTTTCTTT. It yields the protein CATSGTSNTEAFF.

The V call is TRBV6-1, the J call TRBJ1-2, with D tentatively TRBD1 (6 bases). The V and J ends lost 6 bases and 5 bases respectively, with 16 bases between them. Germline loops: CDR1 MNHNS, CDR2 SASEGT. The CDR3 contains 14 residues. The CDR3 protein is CASRGQPGEYGYTF. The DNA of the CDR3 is TGTGCCAGCAGAGGACAGCCCGGAGAGTATGGCTACACCTTC.

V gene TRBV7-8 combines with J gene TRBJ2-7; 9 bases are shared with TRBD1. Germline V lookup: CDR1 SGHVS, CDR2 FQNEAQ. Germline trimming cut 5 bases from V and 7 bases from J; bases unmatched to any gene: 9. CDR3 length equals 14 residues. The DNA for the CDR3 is TGTGCCAGCAGCACCCGGGACAGGGTGCAGGAGCAGTACTTC. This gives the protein CASSTRDRVQEQYF. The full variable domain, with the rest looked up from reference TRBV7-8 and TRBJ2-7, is GAGVSQSPRYKVAKRGQDVALRCDPISGHVSLFWYQQALGQGPEFLTYFQNEAQLDKSGLPSDRFFAERPEGSVSTLKIQRTQQEDSAVYLCASSTRDRVQEQYFGPGTRLTVT.

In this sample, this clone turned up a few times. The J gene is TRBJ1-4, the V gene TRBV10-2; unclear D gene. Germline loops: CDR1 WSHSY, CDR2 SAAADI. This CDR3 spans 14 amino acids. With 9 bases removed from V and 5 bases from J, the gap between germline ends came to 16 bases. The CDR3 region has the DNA TGCGCCAGTTGGTCGCGGCGCGGGAATGAAAAACTGTTTTTT. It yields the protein CASWSRRGNEKLFF.

The CDR3 sequence is CASSPQGYYNEQFF. The CDR3 DNA sequence: TGTGCCAGCAGCCCACAGGGGTACTACAATGAGCAGTTCTTC. The rearrangement links TRBV7-9 to TRBJ2-1; 7 bases align to TRBD1. V lost 5 bases, J lost 3 bases, and 4 bases stayed unmatched. This CDR3 contains 14 residues. Germline V CDR1 and CDR2: SEHNR, FQNEAQ (reference sequence).

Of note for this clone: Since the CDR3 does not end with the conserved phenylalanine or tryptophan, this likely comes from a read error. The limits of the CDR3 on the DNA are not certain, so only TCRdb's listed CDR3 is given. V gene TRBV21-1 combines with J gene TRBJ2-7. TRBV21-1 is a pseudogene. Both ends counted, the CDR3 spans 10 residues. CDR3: CASSYRDLHI.

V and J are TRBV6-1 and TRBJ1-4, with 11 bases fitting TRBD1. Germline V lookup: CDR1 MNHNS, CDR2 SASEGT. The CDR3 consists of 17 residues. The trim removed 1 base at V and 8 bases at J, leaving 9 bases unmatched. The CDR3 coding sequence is TGTGCCAGCAGTGAAGGGGGACAGGGGGTTTTGAGGGAAAAACTGTTTTTT. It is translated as CASSEGGQGVLREKLFF.